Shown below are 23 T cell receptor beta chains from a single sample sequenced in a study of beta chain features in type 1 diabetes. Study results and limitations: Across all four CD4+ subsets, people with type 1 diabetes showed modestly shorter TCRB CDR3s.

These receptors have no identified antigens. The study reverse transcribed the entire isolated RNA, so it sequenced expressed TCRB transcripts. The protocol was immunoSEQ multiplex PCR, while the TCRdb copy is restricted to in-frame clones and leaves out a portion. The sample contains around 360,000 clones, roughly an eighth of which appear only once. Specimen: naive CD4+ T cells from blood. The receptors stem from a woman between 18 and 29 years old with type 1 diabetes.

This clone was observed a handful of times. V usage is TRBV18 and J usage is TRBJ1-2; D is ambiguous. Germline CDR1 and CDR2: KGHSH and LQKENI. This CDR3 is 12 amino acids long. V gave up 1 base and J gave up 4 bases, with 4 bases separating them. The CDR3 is CASSPRSYGYTF. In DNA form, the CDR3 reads TGTGCCAGCTCACCACGGAGCTATGGCTACACCTTC.

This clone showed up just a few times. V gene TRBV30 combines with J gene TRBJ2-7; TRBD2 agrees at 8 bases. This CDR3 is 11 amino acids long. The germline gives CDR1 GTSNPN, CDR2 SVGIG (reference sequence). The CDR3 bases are TGTGCGGCGGGAGGAACCTACGAGCAGTACTTC. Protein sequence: CAAGGTYEQYF.

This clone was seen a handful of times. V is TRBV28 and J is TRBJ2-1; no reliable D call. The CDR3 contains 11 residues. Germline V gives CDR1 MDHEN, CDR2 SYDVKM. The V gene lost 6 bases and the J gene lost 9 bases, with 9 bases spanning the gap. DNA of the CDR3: TGTGCCAGCAGGTTACGAGGTGAGCAGTTCTTC. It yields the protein CASRLRGEQFF.

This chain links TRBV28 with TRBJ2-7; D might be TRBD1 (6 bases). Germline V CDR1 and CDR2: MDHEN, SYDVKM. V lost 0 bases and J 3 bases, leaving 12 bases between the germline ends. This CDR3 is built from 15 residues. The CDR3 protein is CASSLWDSRNYEQYF. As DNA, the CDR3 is TGTGCCAGCAGTTTATGGGACAGCCGTAACTACGAGCAGTACTTC.

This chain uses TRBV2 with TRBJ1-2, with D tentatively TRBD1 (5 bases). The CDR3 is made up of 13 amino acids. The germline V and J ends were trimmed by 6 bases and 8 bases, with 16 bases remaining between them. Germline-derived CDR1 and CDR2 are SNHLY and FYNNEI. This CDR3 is CASRRGGRQGYTF. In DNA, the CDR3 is TGTGCCAGCAGGAGGGGAGGGAGGCAAGGCTACACCTTC.

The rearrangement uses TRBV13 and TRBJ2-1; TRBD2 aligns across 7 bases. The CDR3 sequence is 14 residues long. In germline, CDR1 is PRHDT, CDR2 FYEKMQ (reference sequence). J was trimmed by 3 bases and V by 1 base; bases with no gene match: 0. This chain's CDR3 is CASSLAGGYNEQFF. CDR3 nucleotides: TGTGCCAGCAGCTTAGCGGGAGGCTACAATGAGCAGTTCTTC. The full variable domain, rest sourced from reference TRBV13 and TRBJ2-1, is AAGVIQSPRHLIKEKRETATLKCYPIPRHDTVYWYQQGPGQDPQFLISFYEKMQSDKGSIPDRFSAQQFSDYHSELNMSSLELGDSALYFCASSLAGGYNEQFFGPGTRLTVL.

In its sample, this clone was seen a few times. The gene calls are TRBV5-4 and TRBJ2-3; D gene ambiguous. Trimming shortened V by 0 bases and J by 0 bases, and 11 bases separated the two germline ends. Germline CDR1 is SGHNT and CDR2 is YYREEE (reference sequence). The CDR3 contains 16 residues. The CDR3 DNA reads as TGTGCCAGCAGCTTGGTGGGCCAGACAAGCACAGATACGCAGTATTTT. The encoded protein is CASSLVGQTSTDTQYF.

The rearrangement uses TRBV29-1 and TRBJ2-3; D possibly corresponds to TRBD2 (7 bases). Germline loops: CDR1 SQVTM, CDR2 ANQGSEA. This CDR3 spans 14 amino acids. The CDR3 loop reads CTGGRGRDTDTQYF. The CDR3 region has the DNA TGCACCGGAGGGAGGGGGAGGGACACAGATACGCAGTATTTT.

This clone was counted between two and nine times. The DNA of the CDR3 is TGCGCCAGCAGCCAAGATGTTGGCGGGTTCAATGAAAAACTGTTTTTT. Protein product: CASSQDVGGFNEKLFF. The rearrangement joins TRBV4-3 to TRBJ1-4; no definite D call. The CDR3 sequence is 16 residues long. The germline V and J ends were trimmed by 0 bases and 5 bases, with 13 bases remaining between them. Germline CDR1 reads LGHNA; CDR2 reads YSLEER.

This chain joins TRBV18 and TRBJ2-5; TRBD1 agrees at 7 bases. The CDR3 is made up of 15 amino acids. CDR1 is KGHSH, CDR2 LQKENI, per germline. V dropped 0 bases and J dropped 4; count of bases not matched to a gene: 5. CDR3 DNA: TGTGCCAGCTCACCACCGTCCACAGGGGTAGAGACCCAGTACTTC. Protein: CASSPPSTGVETQYF.

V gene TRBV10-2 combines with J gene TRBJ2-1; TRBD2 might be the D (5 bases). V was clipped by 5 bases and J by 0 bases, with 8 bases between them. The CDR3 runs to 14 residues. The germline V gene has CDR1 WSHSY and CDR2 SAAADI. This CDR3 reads CASSPGSSYNEQFF. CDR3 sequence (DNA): TGCGCCAGCAGTCCGGGGAGCTCCTACAATGAGCAGTTCTTC.

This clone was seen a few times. The CDR3 DNA is TGTGCCAGCAGCGTAGCGGGCCCAGGGGGCGAAATAAGAGGGGCTAACTATGGCTACACCTTC. Amino acids: CASSVAGPGGEIRGANYGYTF. The chain has TRBV9 and TRBJ1-2; the match to TRBD1 covers 8 bases. V dropped 0 bases and J dropped 0; count of bases not matched to a gene: 19. The CDR3 covers 21 residues. CDR1 is SGDLS and CDR2 is YYNGEE in the germline V gene. The full variable domain, with the rest looked up from reference TRBV9 and TRBJ1-2, is DSGVTQTPKHLITATGQRVTLRCSPRSGDLSVYWYQQSLDQGLQFLIQYYNGEERAKGNILERFSAQQFPDLHSELNLSSLELGDSALYFCASSVAGPGGEIRGANYGYTFGSGTRLTVV.

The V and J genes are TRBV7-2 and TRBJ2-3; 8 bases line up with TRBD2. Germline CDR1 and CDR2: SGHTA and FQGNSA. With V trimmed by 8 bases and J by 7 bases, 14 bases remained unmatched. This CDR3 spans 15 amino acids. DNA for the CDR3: TGTGCCAGCTCCCTAGAGCTAGCGGGCTCCAATACGCAGTATTTT. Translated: CASSLELAGSNTQYF. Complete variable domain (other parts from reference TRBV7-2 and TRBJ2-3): GAGVSQSPSNKVTEKGKDVELRCDPISGHTALYWYRQSLGQGLEFLIYFQGNSAPDKSGLPSDRFSAERTGGSVSTLTIQRTQQEDSAVYLCASSLELAGSNTQYFGPGTRLTVL.

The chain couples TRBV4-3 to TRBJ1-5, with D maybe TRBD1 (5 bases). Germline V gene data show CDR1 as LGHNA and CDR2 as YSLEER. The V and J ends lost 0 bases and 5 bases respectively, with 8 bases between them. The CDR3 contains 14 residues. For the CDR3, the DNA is TGCGCCAGCAGCCAAGATCCGGGGGATCAGCCCCAGCATTTT. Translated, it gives CASSQDPGDQPQHF.

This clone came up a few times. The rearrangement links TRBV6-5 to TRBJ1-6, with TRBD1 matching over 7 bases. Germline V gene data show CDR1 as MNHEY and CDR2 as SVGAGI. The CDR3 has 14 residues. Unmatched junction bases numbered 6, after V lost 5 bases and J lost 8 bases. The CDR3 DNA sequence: TGTGCCAGCAGTCCGTCGACAGGGCATTCACCCCTCCACTTT. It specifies CASSPSTGHSPLHF.

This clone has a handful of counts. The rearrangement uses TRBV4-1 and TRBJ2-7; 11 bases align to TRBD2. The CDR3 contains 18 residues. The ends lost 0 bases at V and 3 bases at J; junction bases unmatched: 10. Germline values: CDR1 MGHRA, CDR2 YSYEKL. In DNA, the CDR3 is TGCGCCAGCAGCCAAGAATCGGTAGCGGGAGGGCTAGGCTACGAGCAGTACTTC. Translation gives CASSQESVAGGLGYEQYF.

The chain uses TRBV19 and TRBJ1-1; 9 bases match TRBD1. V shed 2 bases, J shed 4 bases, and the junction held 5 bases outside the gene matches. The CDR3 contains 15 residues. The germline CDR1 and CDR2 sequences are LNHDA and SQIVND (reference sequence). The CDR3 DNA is TGTGCCAGTAGTATACCCGACAGGGGGGCCACTGAAGCTTTCTTT. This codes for CASSIPDRGATEAFF.

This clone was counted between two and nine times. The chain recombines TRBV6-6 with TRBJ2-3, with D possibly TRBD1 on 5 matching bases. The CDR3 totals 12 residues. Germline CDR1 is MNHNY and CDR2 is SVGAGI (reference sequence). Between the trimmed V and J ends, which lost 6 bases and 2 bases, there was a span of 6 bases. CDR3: CASRDNTDTQYF. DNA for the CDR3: TGTGCCAGCAGGGACAACACAGATACGCAGTATTTT.

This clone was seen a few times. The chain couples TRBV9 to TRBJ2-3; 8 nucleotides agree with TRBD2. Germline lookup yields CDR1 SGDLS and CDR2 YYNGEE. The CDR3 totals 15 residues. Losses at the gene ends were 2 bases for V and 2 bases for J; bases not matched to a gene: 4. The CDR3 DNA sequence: TGTGCCAGCAGCGTGGCTAGCGGGTACACAGATACGCAGTATTTT. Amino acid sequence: CASSVASGYTDTQYF.

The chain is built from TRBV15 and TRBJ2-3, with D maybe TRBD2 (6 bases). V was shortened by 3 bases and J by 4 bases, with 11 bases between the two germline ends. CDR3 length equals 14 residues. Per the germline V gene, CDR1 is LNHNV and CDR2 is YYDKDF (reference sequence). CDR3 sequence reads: CATSSVGEADTQYF. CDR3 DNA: TGTGCCACCAGCAGCGTTGGGGAGGCAGATACGCAGTATTTT.

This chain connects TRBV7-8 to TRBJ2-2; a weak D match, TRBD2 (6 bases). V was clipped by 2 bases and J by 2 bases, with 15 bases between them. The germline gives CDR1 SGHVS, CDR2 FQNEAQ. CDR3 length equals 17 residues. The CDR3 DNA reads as TGTGCCAGCAGCTTACTATTAGCGGAGTACAACACCGGGGAGCTGTTTTTT. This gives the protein CASSLLLAEYNTGELFF. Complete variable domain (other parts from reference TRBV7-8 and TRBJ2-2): GAGVSQSPRYKVAKRGQDVALRCDPISGHVSLFWYQQALGQGPEFLTYFQNEAQLDKSGLPSDRFFAERPEGSVSTLKIQRTQQEDSAVYLCASSLLLAEYNTGELFFGEGSRLTVL.

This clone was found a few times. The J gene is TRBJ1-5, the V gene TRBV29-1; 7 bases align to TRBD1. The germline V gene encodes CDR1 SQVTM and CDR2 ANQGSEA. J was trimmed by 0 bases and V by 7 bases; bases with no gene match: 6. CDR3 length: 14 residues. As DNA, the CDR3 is TGCAGCGCCCGGACAGGCGTTAGCAATCAGCCCCAGCATTTT. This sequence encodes CSARTGVSNQPQHF.

This chain's CDR3 is CSVGGGEKYEQYF. CDR3 nucleotides: TGCAGCGTTGGGGGGGGAGAAAAGTACGAGCAGTACTTC. The genes are TRBV29-1 and TRBJ2-7; 7 bases match TRBD2. CDR3 length equals 13 residues. V dropped 4 bases and J dropped 4; count of bases not matched to a gene: 7. Germline lookup yields CDR1 SQVTM and CDR2 ANQGSEA.